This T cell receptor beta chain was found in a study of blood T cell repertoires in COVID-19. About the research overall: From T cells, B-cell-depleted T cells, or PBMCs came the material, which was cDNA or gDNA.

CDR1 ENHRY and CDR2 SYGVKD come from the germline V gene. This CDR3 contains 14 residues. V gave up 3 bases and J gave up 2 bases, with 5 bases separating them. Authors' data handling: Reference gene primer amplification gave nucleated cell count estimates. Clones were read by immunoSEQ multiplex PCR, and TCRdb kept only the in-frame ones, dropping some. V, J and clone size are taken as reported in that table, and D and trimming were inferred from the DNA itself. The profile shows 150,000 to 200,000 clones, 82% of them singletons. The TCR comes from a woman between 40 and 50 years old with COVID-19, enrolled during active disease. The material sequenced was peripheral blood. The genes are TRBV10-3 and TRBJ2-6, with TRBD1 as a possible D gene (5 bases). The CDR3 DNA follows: TGTGCCATCAGTGAACAGGCTGGGGCCAACGTCCTGACTTTC. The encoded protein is CAISEQAGANVLTF.